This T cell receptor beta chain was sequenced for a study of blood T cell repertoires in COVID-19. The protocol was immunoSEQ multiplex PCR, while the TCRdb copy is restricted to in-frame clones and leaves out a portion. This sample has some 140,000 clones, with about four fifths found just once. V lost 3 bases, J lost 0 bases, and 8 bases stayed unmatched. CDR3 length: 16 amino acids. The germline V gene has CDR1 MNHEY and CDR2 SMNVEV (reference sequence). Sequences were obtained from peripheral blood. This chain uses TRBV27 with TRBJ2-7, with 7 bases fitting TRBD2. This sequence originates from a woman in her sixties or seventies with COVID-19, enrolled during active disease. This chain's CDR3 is CASSLGGVGDSYEQYF. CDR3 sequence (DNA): TGTGCCAGCAGTTTGGGGGGGGTAGGGGACTCCTACGAGCAGTACTTC.